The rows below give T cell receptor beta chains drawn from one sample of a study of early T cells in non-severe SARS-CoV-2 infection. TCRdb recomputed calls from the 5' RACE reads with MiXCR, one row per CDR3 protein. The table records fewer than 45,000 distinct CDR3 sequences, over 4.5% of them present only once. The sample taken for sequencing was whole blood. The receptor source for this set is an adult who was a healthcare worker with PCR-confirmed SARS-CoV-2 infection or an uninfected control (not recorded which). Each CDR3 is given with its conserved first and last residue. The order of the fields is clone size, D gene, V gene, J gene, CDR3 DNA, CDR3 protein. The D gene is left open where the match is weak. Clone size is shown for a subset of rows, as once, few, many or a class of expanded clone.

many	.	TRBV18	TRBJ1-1	TGTGCCAGCTCACCGGTTGGCAAGAACACTGAAGCTTTCTTT	CASSPVGKNTEAFF
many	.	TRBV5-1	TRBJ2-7	TGCGCCAGCAGCTCGGGCCTAAGGGCCCCCTACTCCTACGAGCAGTACTTC	CASSSGLRAPYSYEQYF
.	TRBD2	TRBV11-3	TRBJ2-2	TGTGCCAGCAAGCGGGGCCCTAGCACCGGGGAGCTGTTTTTT	CASKRGPSTGELFF
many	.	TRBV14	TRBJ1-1	TGTGCCAGCAGCCTATGGAGGGGACTGAACACTGAAGCTTTCTTT	CASSLWRGLNTEAFF
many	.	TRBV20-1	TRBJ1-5	TGCAGTGCTAGAGTCCCAGGGTCGGGGGAACAGCCCCAGCATTTT	CSARVPGSGEQPQHF
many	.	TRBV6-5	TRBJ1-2	TGTGCCAGCAGCAAAATGGCCGGGGGTTCATCGGGCTATGGCTACACCTTC	CASSKMAGGSSGYGYTF
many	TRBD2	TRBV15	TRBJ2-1	TGTGCCACCCACACCTCGGCTAGCGGGAGCTACAATGAGCAGTTCTTC	CATHTSASGSYNEQFF
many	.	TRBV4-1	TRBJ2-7	TGCGCCAGCAGCCAGACAGACAGAACCTACGAGCAGTACTTC	CASSQTDRTYEQYF
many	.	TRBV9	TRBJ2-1	TGTGCCAGCAGCATGAAAACCGCCCTAGGGGATGAGCAGTTCTTC	CASSMKTALGDEQFF
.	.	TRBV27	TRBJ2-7	TGTGCCAGCGGTTTGCGATACGAGCAGTACTTC	CASGLRYEQYF
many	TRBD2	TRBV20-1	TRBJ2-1	TGCAGTGCACAGCGGGGGGGCCGATACAATGAGCAGTTCTTC	CSAQRGGRYNEQFF
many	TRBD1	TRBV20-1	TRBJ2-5	TGCAGTGCTACGATAGGGACAGGGGGTGCCCAGTACTTC	CSATIGTGGAQYF
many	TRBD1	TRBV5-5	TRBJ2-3	TGTGCCAGCATCCTACCGGGGACAGGACCAGATACGCAGTATTTT	CASILPGTGPDTQYF
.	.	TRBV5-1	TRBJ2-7	TGCGCCAGCAGCTTGGACGCGACCCGGGGGGAGCAGTACTTC	CASSLDATRGEQYF
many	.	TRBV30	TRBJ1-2	TGTGCCTGGAGTGGGGGGGCTAACTATGGCTACACCTTC	CAWSGGANYGYTF
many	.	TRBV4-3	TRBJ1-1	TGCGCCAGCAGCCTAAGCAATCCCACAGGGAGAGGCACTGAAGCTTTCTTT	CASSLSNPTGRGTEAFF
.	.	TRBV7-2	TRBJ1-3	TGTGCCAGCAGCTTAGCGGCCGGGGTAGCTGGAAACACCATATATTTT	CASSLAAGVAGNTIYF
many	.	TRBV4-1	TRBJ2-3	TGCGCCAGCAGCCAAGATGGTGGGACGCAGTATTTT	CASSQDGGTQYF
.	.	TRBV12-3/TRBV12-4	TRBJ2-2	TGTGCCAGCAGGAACCAAGAGCCGCTGAGGCCCGGGGAGCTGTTTTTT	CASRNQEPLRPGELFF
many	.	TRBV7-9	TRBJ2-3	TGTGCCAGCAGCTCTACGACCCATTATACAGATACGCAGTATTTT	CASSSTTHYTDTQYF
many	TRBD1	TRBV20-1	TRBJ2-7	TGCAGTGCTAGACAGGGGGCTCGGTACGAGCAGTACTTC	CSARQGARYEQYF
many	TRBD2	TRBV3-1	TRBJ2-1	TGTGCCAGCAGCCCCCTGGCGGGGGCCTACAATGAGCAGTTCTTC	CASSPLAGAYNEQFF
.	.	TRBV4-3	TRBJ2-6	TGCGCCAGCAGCCAAGTTGTTCCTGGGGCCAACGTCCTGACTTTC	CASSQVVPGANVLTF
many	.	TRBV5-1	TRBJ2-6	TGCGCCAGCAAGGACTCTGGGGCCAACGTCCTGACTTTC	CASKDSGANVLTF
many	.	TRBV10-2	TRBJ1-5	TGCGCCAGCAGCCGAGTTTCGGGGGATCAGCCCCAGCATTTT	CASSRVSGDQPQHF
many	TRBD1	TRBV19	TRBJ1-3	TGTGCCAGTAGACCGGGACAGGCCTCTGGAAACACCATATATTTT	CASRPGQASGNTIYF
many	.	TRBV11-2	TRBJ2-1	TGTGCCAGCAGCCCCCGGGACGCCTCCGCCCCCAACAATGAGCAGTTCTTC	CASSPRDASAPNNEQFF